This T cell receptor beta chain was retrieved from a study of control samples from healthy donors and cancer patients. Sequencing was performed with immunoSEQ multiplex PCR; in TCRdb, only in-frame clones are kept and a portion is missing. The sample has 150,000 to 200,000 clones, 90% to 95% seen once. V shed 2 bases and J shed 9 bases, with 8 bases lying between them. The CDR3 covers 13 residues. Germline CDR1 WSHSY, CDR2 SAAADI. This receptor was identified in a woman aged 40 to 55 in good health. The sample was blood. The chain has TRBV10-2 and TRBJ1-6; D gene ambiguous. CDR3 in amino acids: CASSETRPSPLHF. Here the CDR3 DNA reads TGCGCCAGCAGTGAGACACGGCCTTCACCCCTCCACTTT.